The T cell receptor beta chain under discussion was sequenced for a study of control samples from healthy donors and cancer patients (dated by TCRdb to about 2020). The library came from the immunoSEQ multiplex PCR assay. Not all clones reach the TCRdb copy of this immuneACCESS table, which keeps in-frame sequences only. Checked studies attribute under half of the gap to unresolved V genes and leave the rest unexplained. The sample has 200,000 or so clones on record, roughly 94% of them singletons. The ten most abundant clones make up about 1.6% of the sample. Turning to this clone: This receptor's antigen is unknown. No much larger clonotype is one base removed from it; base qualities were not supplied.

Trimming takes 1 base from V and 3 bases from J, and the germline ends sit 9 bases apart. The CDR3 measures 14 amino acids from cysteine to phenylalanine. Only CDR3 DNA remains: 42 bases, in frame from the first base. From the germline V gene (reference sequence), CDR1 is SEHNR and CDR2 is FQNEAQ. The chain employs TRBV7-9 and TRBJ1-2, with the D gene not confidently named. Input material: blood. This clonotype was obtained from a middle-aged man in good health. The nucleotides are TGTGCCAGCAGCTTAGTTGCCCAGGACTATGGCTACACCTTC. Its translation reads: CASSLVAQDYGYTF.